This TCR beta chain was sequenced in a study of T cells in Graves' hyperthyroidism and ophthalmopathy. Per germline, CDR1 SGHAT and CDR2 FQNNGV. V was pared by 4 bases and J by 8 bases, with 6 bases between. This CDR3 has 12 residues. This clonotype appeared many times. From RNA transcripts, TCR beta CDR3 regions were amplified. Using the HTBI primer set, a first-round RT-PCR was run on the TCR CDR3. One entry per CDR3 protein results from TCRdb running MiXCR on the multiplex PCR reads. The sample shows a few hundred thousand distinct CDR3 sequences, roughly a sixth of them seen only once. This receptor was identified in a woman in her thirties or forties with Graves' ophthalmopathy. J is TRBJ1-6 and V is TRBV11-2; D unclear. The source material was blood. The CDR3 spells CASSYGDSPLHF. CDR3 DNA: TGTGCCAGCAGCTACGGGGATTCACCCCTCCACTTT.